This TCR beta chain derives from a study of cytomegalovirus exposure and HLA in healthy donors. V lost 3 bases, J lost 5 bases, and 8 bases lay in between. Germline V gene sequence: CDR1 GTSNPN, CDR2 SVGIG (reference sequence). The CDR3 length is 11 residues. General observations from the study: Presence/absence analyses treated sequencing depth as roughly uniform across donors. The likely explanation for a cluster of highly shared sequence variants was sequencing artifact. Specific recognition of CMV antigens was confirmed in vitro for a few chains (all CMV-associated).

Primers included in the PCR were 60 Vbeta and 13 Jbeta primers. Generated by immunoSEQ multiplex PCR, the TCRdb table keeps only in-frame clones and is missing some. In the table there are about 130,000 clones, 75% to 85% of which are singletons. Note on this clone: Antigen specificity is unknown.

V gene TRBV30 combines with J gene TRBJ2-7, with D perhaps TRBD1 (5 bases). The source of this sequence is a young man in good health and CMV-seronegative. Source material: PBMCs. The DNA of the CDR3 is TGTGCCTGGAGGAAGGGGAACGAGCAGTACTTC. Translated: CAWRKGNEQYF.